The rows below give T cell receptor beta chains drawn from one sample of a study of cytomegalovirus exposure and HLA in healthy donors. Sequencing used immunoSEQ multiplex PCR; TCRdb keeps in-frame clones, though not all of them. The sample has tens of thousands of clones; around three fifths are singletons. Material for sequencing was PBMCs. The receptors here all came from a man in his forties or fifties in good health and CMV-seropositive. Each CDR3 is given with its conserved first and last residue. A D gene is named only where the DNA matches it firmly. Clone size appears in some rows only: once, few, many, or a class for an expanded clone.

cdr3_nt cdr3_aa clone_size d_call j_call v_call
TGTGCCAGCAGTTTAGCCGGGACTTTGAACACTGAAGCTTTCTTT CASSLAGTLNTEAFF - - TRBJ1-1 TRBV28
TGTGCCAGCAGCCCCTCTAATGAGCAGTTCTTC CASSPSNEQFF few - TRBJ2-1 TRBV7-2
TGTGCCAGCGATGGGCTAGCGGGGTTAAGAGAGACCCAGTACTTC CASDGLAGLRETQYF - TRBD2 TRBJ2-5 TRBV6-1
TGTGCCAGCAGTAGGCAGGTATATGGCTACACCTTC CASSRQVYGYTF - - TRBJ1-2 TRBV6-1
TGTGCCTGGAGTTATGGACAGGGCATGACAGATACGCAGTATTTT CAWSYGQGMTDTQYF - TRBD1 TRBJ2-3 TRBV30
TGTGCCAGCAGCGCCCGGACAGGCACCAATCAGCCCCAGCATTTT CASSARTGTNQPQHF - TRBD1 TRBJ1-5 TRBV7-2
TGTGCCAGCAGCACGACAGTGAACACTGAAGCTTTCTTT CASSTTVNTEAFF - - TRBJ1-1 TRBV2
TGTGCCACCCAGTGGGGTCGGGGGAGTTACCAAGAGACCCAGTACTTC CATQWGRGSYQETQYF few - TRBJ2-5 TRBV25-1
TGTGCCAGCAGCGTATTCAACGAGCAGTACTTC CASSVFNEQYF few - TRBJ2-7 TRBV9
TGTGCCAGCAGCTTCTCCCCCCGGCGGGGCCAAGAGACCCAGTACTTC CASSFSPRRGQETQYF - - TRBJ2-5 TRBV13
TGTGCCAGCCAGGACAGGGTATATAATTCACCCCTCCACTTT CASQDRVYNSPLHF - TRBD1 TRBJ1-6 TRBV6-5
TGTGCCAGCAGCTTGGGGGACACCTTCTCTGGGGCCAACGTCCTGACTTTC CASSLGDTFSGANVLTF medium-sized - TRBJ2-6 TRBV5-4
TGTGCCAGCAGACGTAGCGGGGGGGACACCGGGGAGCTGTTTTTT CASRRSGGDTGELFF - TRBD2 TRBJ2-2 TRBV11-2
TGTGCCAGCAGGTCAGGGGTAAAGTACACCTTC CASRSGVKYTF - - TRBJ1-2 TRBV6-1
TGTGCCATCAGCGGGACAGGGGACTATGGCTACACCTTC CAISGTGDYGYTF - TRBD1 TRBJ1-2 TRBV10-3
TGTGCCAGCAGAAACGACAGACCCGGCTACACCTTC CASRNDRPGYTF many - TRBJ1-2 TRBV6-6
TGTGCCAGCTCATTCGGACAGGGGGCGGGGAAGGACACTGAAGCTTTCTTT CASSFGQGAGKDTEAFF - TRBD1 TRBJ1-1 TRBV18
TGTGCCAGCAGCTTAGCGAACGGGGGTTACAATGAGCAGTTCTTC CASSLANGGYNEQFF - - TRBJ2-1 TRBV7-2
TGTGCCAGCAGCAGAGCGGGGGCGTCCCACAATGAGCAGTTCTTC CASSRAGASHNEQFF - TRBD2 TRBJ2-1 TRBV7-9
TGTGCCAGCAGCAAAGATGAGCCGAAGAGCTCCTACGAGCAGTACTTC CASSKDEPKSSYEQYF once - TRBJ2-7 TRBV21-1
TGTGCCAGCAGCGCGGGCCCCACCTACGAGCAGTACTTC CASSAGPTYEQYF medium-sized - TRBJ2-7 TRBV7-9
TGTGCCAGCAGTGAGGACAGCGGGGCAGGGCACGGCTACACCTTC CASSEDSGAGHGYTF - - TRBJ1-2 TRBV2
TGTGCCAGCAGCCTTGGACAGCTCGTCACAGATACGCAGTATTTT CASSLGQLVTDTQYF - - TRBJ2-3 TRBV6-1
TGTGCCAGCAGCCGGCCGGACAGCGGTCATGGCTACACCTTC CASSRPDSGHGYTF - - TRBJ1-2 TRBV7-2
TGTGCCAGCAGCCGCGTGGGGGGGAATACTGAAAAACTGTTTTTT CASSRVGGNTEKLFF few - TRBJ1-4 TRBV9
TGTGCCAGCAGCGGAGACAGCCCTCGGCGGGGGCACTCCTACGAGCAGTACTTC CASSGDSPRRGHSYEQYF - - TRBJ2-7 TRBV7-9
TGTGCCACACAGACAGGAGCTAACTATGGCTACACCTTC CATQTGANYGYTF - - TRBJ1-2 TRBV6-5
TGCAGCGCAACCGGACAGGGGGCTTGGGGCTACACCTTC CSATGQGAWGYTF - TRBD1 TRBJ1-2 TRBV29-1
TGTGCCAGCAGCCCTGGGACTAGCGGGCCACCAAAAGAGACCCAGTACTTC CASSPGTSGPPKETQYF - TRBD2 TRBJ2-5 TRBV5-4
TGTGCCAGCTCCCGACAGGGTAGCACAGATACGCAGTATTTT CASSRQGSTDTQYF - TRBD1 TRBJ2-3 TRBV11-3
TGTGCGTCCGGTCAGGGGTTCCACTATGGCTACACCTTC CASGQGFHYGYTF - - TRBJ1-2 TRBV28
TGTGCCAGCAGTCGATGGGACGGGGGTCGCGAGCAGTACTTC CASSRWDGGREQYF - - TRBJ2-7 TRBV27